The entry below gives a single T cell receptor (beta chain) sequence along with its context. The target antigen is unknown. With 3 bases clipped from V and 0 bases from J, the junction kept 6 bases outside the gene matches. The germline V gene encodes CDR1 SGHDT and CDR2 YYEEEE. This CDR3 comprises 15 residues. This record comes from a study of cytomegalovirus exposure and HLA in healthy donors. Researchers ran the PCR with 60 Vbeta and 13 Jbeta primers. This table comes from immunoSEQ multiplex PCR, and its TCRdb copy is limited to in-frame clones, with some not included. The top ten clones hold roughly 9.3% of a sample with approximately 120,000 clones, about 80% of them seen once. Study observations and caveats: In a later analysis, HLA-associated beta chains showed higher expansion and lower generation probabilities than comparable chains.

This sequence was found in a woman between 45 and 65 years old in good health and CMV-seropositive. The chain couples TRBV5-6 to TRBJ2-7, with TRBD2 matching over 7 bases. Sequenced material: PBMCs. In nucleotides, the CDR3 is TGTGCCAGCAGCTCGGCCGGGACTATCTCCTACGAGCAGTACTTC. Translation gives CASSSAGTISYEQYF.